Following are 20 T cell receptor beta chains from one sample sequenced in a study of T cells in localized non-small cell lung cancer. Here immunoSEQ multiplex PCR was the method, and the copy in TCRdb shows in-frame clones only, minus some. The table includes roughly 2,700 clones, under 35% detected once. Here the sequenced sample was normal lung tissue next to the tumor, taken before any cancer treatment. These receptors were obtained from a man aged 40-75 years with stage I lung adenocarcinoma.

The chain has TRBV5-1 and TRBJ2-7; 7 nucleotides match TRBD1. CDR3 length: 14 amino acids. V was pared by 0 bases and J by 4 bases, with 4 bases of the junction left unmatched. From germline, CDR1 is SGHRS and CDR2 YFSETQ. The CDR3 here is CASSLGTGQYEQYF. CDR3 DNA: TGCGCCAGCAGCTTGGGGACAGGACAATACGAGCAGTACTTC.

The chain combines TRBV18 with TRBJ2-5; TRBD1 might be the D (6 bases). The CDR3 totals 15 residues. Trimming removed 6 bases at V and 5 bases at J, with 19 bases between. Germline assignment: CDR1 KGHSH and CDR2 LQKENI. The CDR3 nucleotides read TGTGCCAGCTCCCGAGAGCAGGGGATGCTGGAGACCCAGTACTTC. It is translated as CASSREQGMLETQYF.

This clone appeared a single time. Here the CDR3 reads CATSDSFSRGEVWNSNQPQHF. CDR3 DNA sequence: TGTGCCACCTCTGATTCGTTTAGCAGGGGGGAGGTCTGGAATAGCAATCAGCCCCAGCATTTT. V usage is TRBV15 and J usage is TRBJ1-5; 7 positions match TRBD1. CDR3 length: 21 residues. Trimming removed 8 bases from V and 0 bases from J; junction bases left unmatched: 25. Per germline, CDR1 LNHNV and CDR2 YYDKDF (reference sequence).

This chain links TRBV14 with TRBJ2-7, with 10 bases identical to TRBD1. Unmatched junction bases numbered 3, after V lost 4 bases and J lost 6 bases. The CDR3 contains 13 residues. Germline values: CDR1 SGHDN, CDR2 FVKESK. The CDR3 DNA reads TGTGCCAGCAGCCCCCGGACAGGGGGCGAGCAGTACGTC. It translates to CASSPRTGGEQYV.

The CDR3 loop reads CASSLSGGANTIYF. The CDR3 DNA is TGTGCCAGCAGCTTAAGTGGGGGTGCAAACACCATATATTTT. This chain connects TRBV11-3 to TRBJ1-3; D is perhaps TRBD1 (5 bases). Germline V gene lookup returns CDR1 SGHNT and CDR2 YENEEA. Trimming cost V 2 bases and J 6 bases, with 11 bases left between them. The CDR3 covers 14 residues.

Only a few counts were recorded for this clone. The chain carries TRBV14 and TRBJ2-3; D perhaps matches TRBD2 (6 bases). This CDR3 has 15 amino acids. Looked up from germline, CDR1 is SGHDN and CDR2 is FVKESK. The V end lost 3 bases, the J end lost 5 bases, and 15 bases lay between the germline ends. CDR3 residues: CASSQGWTNLDTQYF. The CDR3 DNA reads TGTGCCAGCAGCCAGGGGTGGACTAACCTAGATACGCAGTATTTT.

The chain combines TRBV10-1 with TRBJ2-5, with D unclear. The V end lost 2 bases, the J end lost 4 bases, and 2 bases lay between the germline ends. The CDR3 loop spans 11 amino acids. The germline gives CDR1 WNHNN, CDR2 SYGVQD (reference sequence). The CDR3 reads CASSEGETQYF. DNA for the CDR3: TGCGCCAGCAGTGAGGGAGAGACCCAGTACTTC.

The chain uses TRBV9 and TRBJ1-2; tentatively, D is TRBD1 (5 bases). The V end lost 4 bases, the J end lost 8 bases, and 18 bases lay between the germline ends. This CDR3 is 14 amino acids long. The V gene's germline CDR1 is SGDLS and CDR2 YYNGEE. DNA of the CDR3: TGTGCCAGCAGCCTTGATGGGACGGTTCGGGGCTACACCTTC. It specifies CASSLDGTVRGYTF.

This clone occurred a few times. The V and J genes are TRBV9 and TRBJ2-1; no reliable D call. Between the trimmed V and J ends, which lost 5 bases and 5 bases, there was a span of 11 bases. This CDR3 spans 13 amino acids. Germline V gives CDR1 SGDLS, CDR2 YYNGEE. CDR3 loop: CASSYSFNNEQFF. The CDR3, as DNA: TGTGCCAGCAGTTACTCTTTCAACAATGAGCAGTTCTTC.

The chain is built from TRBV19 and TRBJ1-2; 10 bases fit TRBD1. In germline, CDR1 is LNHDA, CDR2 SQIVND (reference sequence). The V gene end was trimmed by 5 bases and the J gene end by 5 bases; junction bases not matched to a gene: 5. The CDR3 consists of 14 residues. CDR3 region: CASSPGTGDYGYTF. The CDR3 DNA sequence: TGTGCCAGTAGTCCCGGGACAGGGGATTATGGCTACACCTTC.

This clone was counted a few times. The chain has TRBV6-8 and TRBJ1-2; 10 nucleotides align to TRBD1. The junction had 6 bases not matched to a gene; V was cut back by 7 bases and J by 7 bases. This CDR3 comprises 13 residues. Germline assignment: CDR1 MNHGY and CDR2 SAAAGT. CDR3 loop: CASTTGDRGGYTF. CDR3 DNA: TGTGCCAGCACCACGGGGGACAGGGGTGGCTACACCTTC.

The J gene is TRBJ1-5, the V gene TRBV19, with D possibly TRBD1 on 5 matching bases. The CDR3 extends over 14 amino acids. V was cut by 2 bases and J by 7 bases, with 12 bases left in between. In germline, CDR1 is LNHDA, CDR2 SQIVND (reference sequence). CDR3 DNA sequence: TGTGCCAGTAGTATACAGGGAAAAAAGCAGCCCCAGCATTTT. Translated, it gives CASSIQGKKQPQHF.

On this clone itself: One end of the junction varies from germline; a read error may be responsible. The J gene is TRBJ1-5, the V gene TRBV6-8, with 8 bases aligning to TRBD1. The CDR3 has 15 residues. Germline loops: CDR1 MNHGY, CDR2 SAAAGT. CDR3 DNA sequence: TGTGCCATCAGTCCTACAGGGGGGTTGGGTCAGCCCCAGCATTTT. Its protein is CAISPTGGLGQPQHF.

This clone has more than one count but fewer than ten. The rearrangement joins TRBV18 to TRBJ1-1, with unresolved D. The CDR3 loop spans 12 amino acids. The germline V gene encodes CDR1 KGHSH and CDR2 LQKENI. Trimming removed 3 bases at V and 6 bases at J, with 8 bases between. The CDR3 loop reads CASSPGRSEAFF. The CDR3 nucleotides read TGTGCCAGCTCACCGGGAAGGTCTGAAGCTTTCTTT.

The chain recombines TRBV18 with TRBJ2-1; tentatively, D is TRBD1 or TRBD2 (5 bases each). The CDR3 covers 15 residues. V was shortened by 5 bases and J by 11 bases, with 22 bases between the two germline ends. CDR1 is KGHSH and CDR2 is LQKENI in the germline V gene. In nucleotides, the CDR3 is TGTGCCAGCTCATTGTCCGGGACCCCTGGGCAGAAGCAGTTCTTC. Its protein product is CASSLSGTPGQKQFF.

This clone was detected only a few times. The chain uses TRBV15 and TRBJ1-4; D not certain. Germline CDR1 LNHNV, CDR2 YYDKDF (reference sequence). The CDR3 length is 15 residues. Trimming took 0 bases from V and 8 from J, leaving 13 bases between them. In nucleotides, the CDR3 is TGTGCCACCAGCAGAGATCACCCGGCGGGCGAAAAACTGTTTTTT. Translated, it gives CATSRDHPAGEKLFF. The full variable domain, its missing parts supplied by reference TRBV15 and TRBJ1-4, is DAMVIQNPRYQVTQFGKPVTLSCSQTLNHNVMYWYQQKSSQAPKLLFHYYDKDFNNEADTPDNFQSRRPNTSFCFLDIRSPGLGDTAMYLCATSRDHPAGEKLFFGSGTQLSVL.

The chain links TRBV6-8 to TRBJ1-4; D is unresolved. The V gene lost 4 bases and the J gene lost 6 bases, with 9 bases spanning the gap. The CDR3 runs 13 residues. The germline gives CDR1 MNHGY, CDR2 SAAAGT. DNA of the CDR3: TGTGCCAGCAGTTGGTCGGGAGATGAAAAACTGTTTTTT. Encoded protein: CASSWSGDEKLFF.

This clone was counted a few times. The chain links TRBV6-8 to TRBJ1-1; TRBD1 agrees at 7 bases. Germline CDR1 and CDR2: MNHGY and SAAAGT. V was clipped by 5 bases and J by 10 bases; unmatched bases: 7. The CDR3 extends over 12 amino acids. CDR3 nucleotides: TGTGCCAGCAGTACCGGACAGGCGGGAGCTTTCTTT. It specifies CASSTGQAGAFF.

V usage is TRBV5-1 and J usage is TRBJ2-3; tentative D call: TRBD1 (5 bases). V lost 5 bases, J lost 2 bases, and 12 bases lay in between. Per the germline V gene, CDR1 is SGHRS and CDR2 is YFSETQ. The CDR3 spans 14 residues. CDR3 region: CASSIQDNTDTQYF. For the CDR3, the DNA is TGCGCCAGCAGTATCCAGGACAACACAGATACGCAGTATTTT.

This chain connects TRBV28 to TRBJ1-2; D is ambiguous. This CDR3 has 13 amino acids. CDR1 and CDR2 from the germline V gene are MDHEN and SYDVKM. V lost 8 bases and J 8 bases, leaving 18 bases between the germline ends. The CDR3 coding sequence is TGTGCCAGCCTCATGAAGCCCACATTGGGCTACACCTTC. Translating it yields CASLMKPTLGYTF.